This TCR beta chain emerged from a study of shared clonotypes between healthy human individuals. Turning to the study itself: Each donor contributed plates that comprised three CD4 naive, three CD4 memory, two CD8 naive and one CD8 memory.

Study findings and constraints: The rarefaction results pointed to incomplete sorted-subset sequencing despite large depth.

Sequencing was performed with immunoSEQ multiplex PCR; in TCRdb, only in-frame clones are kept and a portion is missing. The table records roughly 400,000 clones, just over 95% of them present only once. Trimming cost V 1 base and J 0 bases, with 3 bases left between them. Germline V gene data show CDR1 as KGHSH and CDR2 as LQKENI. CDR3 size: 14 residues. About this clone itself: Its antigen is as yet unknown.

The sequence derives from a man aged 25 to 45 in good health. V gene TRBV18 combines with J gene TRBJ2-2; unclear D gene. Sequencing was carried out using memory CD8+ T cells sorted from blood. Subset in this sample: CD45RO+ cells pooled with CCR7-negative TemRA cells. The CDR3: CASSPLANTGELFF. CDR3 DNA sequence: TGTGCCAGCTCACCACTAGCGAACACCGGGGAGCTGTTTTTT.